Reported below is one TCR beta chain. TCRdb itself ran the RT-PCR reads through MiXCR, one entry per CDR3 protein. This sample has roughly 670,000 distinct CDR3 sequences, with around 15% found just once. This specimen belongs to a study of response to subunit inactivated influenza vaccine. This CDR3 region has 13 residues. The germline V and J ends were trimmed by 1 base and 5 bases, with 8 bases remaining between them. The chain combines TRBV12-3 or TRBV12-4 with TRBJ1-2; perhaps TRBD1 as D (5 bases). The sequencing used PBMCs from blood, collected about 14 days before vaccination. The TCR was taken from a man aged 45 to 65 who received an inactivated influenza vaccine. CDR3 sequence reads: CASSLGRQYGYTF. The CDR3 DNA is TGTGCCAGCAGTTTAGGTCGACAGTATGGCTACACCTTC.